The T cell receptor (beta chain) described here comes from a study of molecular identifiers for immune sequencing clone quantification. MiXCR, run by TCRdb on the PCR reads, gives a single entry per CDR3 protein. This sample yields more than 450,000 distinct CDR3 sequences, of which about 26% are seen a single time; over 0.6% belongs to the top ten. The CDR3 runs 13 residues. Trimming stripped 5 bases from V and 5 bases from J, with 9 bases between. V is TRBV12-3 or TRBV12-4 and J is TRBJ2-2; no firm D call. Sequencing was carried out using naive CD8+ T cells from blood, with Jurkat cell RNA spiked in. As to subset: FACS-sorted CD8+CD4-CCR7+CD45RA+ naive T cells. This TCR was sampled from a human donor in good health. Some libraries in this study had Jurkat cell RNA spiked in. CDR3 amino acids: CASSPQKTGELFF. CDR3 coding DNA: TGTGCCAGCAGTCCTCAGAAGACCGGGGAGCTGTTTTTT.